This TCR beta chain originates from a study of cytomegalovirus exposure and HLA in healthy donors. Turning to the study itself: Samples from HLA-typed donors yielded 65 million to 90 million unique TCRs in an early data release.

PCR involved 60 Vbeta and 13 Jbeta primers. Assay: immunoSEQ multiplex PCR; the TCRdb copy retains only in-frame clones and omits some. The repertoire includes about 160,000 clones, less than 80% of them detected once, and about 4.4% sits in the top ten. Germline V gene sequence: CDR1 SQVTM, CDR2 ANQGSEA. Germline trimming cut 5 bases from V and 2 bases from J; bases unmatched to any gene: 12. This CDR3 spans 16 amino acids. The chain joins TRBV29-1 to TRBJ1-2; 9 bases are a match to TRBD1. The sample was PBMCs. The TCR was taken from a man aged 35 to 55 in good health and CMV-seronegative. Written as DNA, the CDR3 is TGCAGCGTTCGCGAGGTTAGGACAGGGGAGAACTATGGCTACACCTTC. Amino acids: CSVREVRTGENYGYTF.